These 26 T cell receptor beta chains were sequenced from one sample in a study of neoadjuvant anti-PD-1 for oral cavity cancer. The assay was immunoSEQ multiplex PCR, and TCRdb's table has in-frame clones only and misses some. This table has 6,000 to 7,000 clones, about 50% appearing once. The material sequenced was tumor tissue, taken before nivolumab (anti-PD-1) treatment. These receptors were obtained from a person between 35 and 79 years old with oral cavity squamous cell carcinoma.

The chain joins TRBV9 to TRBJ1-1; TRBD1 matches 9 bases. Germline assignment: CDR1 SGDLS and CDR2 YYNGEE. After removal of 10 bases from V and 4 bases from J, the junction contained 17 bases not matched to a gene. The CDR3 runs to 16 residues. CDR3 in DNA: TGTGCCTGGGCGGAACAGGGGGCGAGGGAAATCACTGAAGCTTTCTTT. Its translation is CAWAEQGAREITEAFF.

The rearrangement links TRBV4-1 to TRBJ1-1; no reliable D call. V was shortened by 0 bases and J by 4 bases, with 12 bases between the two germline ends. From germline, CDR1 is MGHRA and CDR2 YSYEKL. This CDR3 comprises 15 residues. The CDR3 loop is CASSQEPGRVTEAFF. The CDR3 DNA reads TGCGCCAGCAGCCAAGAACCGGGTCGGGTCACTGAAGCTTTCTTT.

This clone was observed a few times. V gene TRBV4-2 combines with J gene TRBJ1-4; the match to TRBD1 covers 7 bases. The CDR3 contains 16 residues. The junction had 7 bases not matched to a gene; V was cut back by 2 bases and J by 4 bases. Germline V gives CDR1 LGHNA, CDR2 YNFKEQ. CDR3 DNA: TGTGCCAGCAGCCAACCTGGGGACAGAGTTAATGAAAAACTGTTTTTT. Amino acids: CASSQPGDRVNEKLFF.

This chain links TRBV7-2 with TRBJ1-6; no definite D call. In germline, CDR1 is SGHTA, CDR2 FQGNSA. This CDR3 comprises 12 residues. V lost 6 bases, J lost 8 bases, and 8 bases lay in between. The CDR3 coding sequence is TGTGCCAGCAGGGGTGCAGATTCACCCCTCCACTTT. It yields the protein CASRGADSPLHF.

The chain has TRBV6-6 and TRBJ2-3, with 10 nucleotides matching TRBD1. CDR3 length: 15 amino acids. Germline V lookup: CDR1 MNHNY, CDR2 SVGAGI (reference sequence). V shed 4 bases, J shed 2 bases, and the junction held 3 bases outside the gene matches. In DNA form, the CDR3 reads TGTGCCAGCAGTTGGGGACAGGGGACCACAGATACGCAGTATTTT. It is translated as CASSWGQGTTDTQYF.

This clone appeared a few times. The chain has TRBV7-2 and TRBJ2-3; TRBD1 aligns across 9 bases. Germline CDR1 is SGHTA and CDR2 is FQGNSA. Trimming took 2 bases from V and 4 from J; bases not matched to a gene: 10. The CDR3 is made up of 17 amino acids. In DNA form, the CDR3 reads TGTGCCAGCAGCTTATCCACCCACAGGGGGCGTTCAGATACGCAGTATTTT. It specifies CASSLSTHRGRSDTQYF.

The sample holds a few counts of this clone. In DNA form, the CDR3 reads TGTGCCAGTAGCCAAGTGGGACAGGGGTTAACAGATACGCAGTATTTT. This codes for CASSQVGQGLTDTQYF. The chain couples TRBV19 to TRBJ2-3, with 10 bases fitting TRBD1. Trimming removed 6 bases from V and 3 bases from J; junction bases left unmatched: 9. Germline CDR1 LNHDA, CDR2 SQIVND (reference sequence). The CDR3 runs to 16 residues.

The chain combines TRBV5-1 with TRBJ1-1, with 7 positions matching TRBD1. This CDR3 is 16 amino acids long. V gave up 3 bases and J gave up 1 base; unmatched junction bases: 9. From germline, CDR1 is SGHRS and CDR2 YFSETQ. In nucleotides, the CDR3 is TGCGCCAGCAGCTCGTGGGAGGGACAGCCGAACACTGAAGCTTTCTTT. Residues: CASSSWEGQPNTEAFF.

The chain carries TRBV19 and TRBJ2-3; unclear D gene. V lost 6 bases and J 4 bases, leaving 8 bases between the germline ends. Germline loops: CDR1 LNHDA, CDR2 SQIVND (reference sequence). The CDR3 consists of 12 residues. The CDR3 protein is CASRARADTQYF. The CDR3 DNA is TGTGCCAGTAGGGCTAGGGCAGATACGCAGTATTTT. The variable domain in full, with the rest retrieved from reference TRBV19 and TRBJ2-3, is DGGITQSPKYLFRKEGQNVTLSCEQNLNHDAMYWYRQDPGQGLRLIYYSQIVNDFQKGDIAEGYSVSREKKESFPLTVTSAQKNPTAFYLCASRARADTQYFGPGTRLTVL.

The V and J genes are TRBV5-1 and TRBJ2-1; 10 nucleotides line up with TRBD1. CDR3 length equals 16 residues. CDR1 SGHRS and CDR2 YFSETQ come from the germline V gene. Trimming removed 4 bases from V and 2 bases from J; junction bases left unmatched: 6. The CDR3 coding sequence is TGCGCCAGCAGCACAGGACAGGGGGTAACCTACAATGAGCAGTTCTTC. Encoded protein: CASSTGQGVTYNEQFF.

The chain couples TRBV10-3 to TRBJ2-7; D call uncertain. V dropped 4 bases and J dropped 4 bases, with 17 bases sitting between them. The CDR3 is made up of 15 amino acids. CDR1 is ENHRY, CDR2 SYGVKD, per germline. CDR3 residues: CAISGSKIGNYEQYF. CDR3 in DNA: TGTGCCATCAGTGGATCGAAAATAGGGAATTACGAGCAGTACTTC.

This rearrangement joins TRBV9 to TRBJ2-2; D is possibly TRBD1 (6 bases). V dropped 0 bases and J dropped 4 bases, with 13 bases sitting between them. The germline V gene encodes CDR1 SGDLS and CDR2 YYNGEE. CDR3 size: 16 residues. CDR3 coding DNA: TGTGCCAGCAGCGTAGGGCAGGGGTTTGGCACCGGGGAGCTGTTTTTT. This translates into CASSVGQGFGTGELFF.

This chain joins TRBV2 and TRBJ2-6; TRBD1 or TRBD2 may be the D gene (5 bases each). The germline CDR1 and CDR2 sequences are SNHLY and FYNNEI. The CDR3 covers 19 residues. Trimming pared 2 bases from V and 4 bases from J, leaving 21 bases between. The CDR3 here is CASSEHPGTVLFGANVLTF. The CDR3 DNA sequence: TGTGCCAGCAGTGAACACCCCGGGACCGTCCTTTTCGGGGCCAACGTCCTGACTTTC.

The V gene is TRBV5-8, the J gene TRBJ2-2; D call uncertain. V lost 0 bases and J 6 bases, leaving 3 bases between the germline ends. CDR1 SGHTS and CDR2 YDEGEE come from the germline V gene. The CDR3 loop spans 12 amino acids. CDR3 in DNA: TGTGCCAGCAGCTTGGTCCCCGGGGAGCTGTTTTTT. Protein: CASSLVPGELFF.

The genes are TRBV4-1 and TRBJ2-7; no firm D call. CDR1 MGHRA and CDR2 YSYEKL come from the germline V gene. With 2 bases removed from V and 0 bases from J, the gap between germline ends came to 8 bases. The CDR3 has 14 residues. The CDR3 coding sequence is TGCGCCAGCAGCCAAAGTGACAACTCCTACGAGCAGTACTTC. Translating it yields CASSQSDNSYEQYF.

The gene calls are TRBV5-6 and TRBJ1-6; 7 bases align to TRBD1. Germline-derived CDR1 and CDR2 are SGHDT and YYEEEE. The CDR3 loop spans 15 amino acids. V shed 4 bases and J 7 bases; nucleotides not matched to a gene: 8. The CDR3 bases are TGTGCCAGCAGCCTCTTTGACAGGGTGAATTCACCCCTCCACTTT. This encodes CASSLFDRVNSPLHF.

The chain is built from TRBV6-6 and TRBJ1-2; a possible D gene is TRBD1 (5 bases). Germline values: CDR1 MNHNY, CDR2 SVGAGI (reference sequence). The CDR3 contains 15 residues. V lost 7 bases and J lost 4, with 19 bases in between. For the CDR3, the DNA is TGTGCCAGCACCCCTAGGGAGGGGAGTATCTATGGCTACACCTTC. Protein: CASTPREGSIYGYTF.

By share, this clone counts as medium-sized. The chain combines TRBV5-5 with TRBJ2-7, with D maybe TRBD1 (6 bases). Trimming shortened V by 2 bases and J by 2 bases, and 14 bases separated the two germline ends. The germline CDR1 and CDR2 sequences are SGHKS and YYEKEE (reference sequence). The CDR3 contains 15 residues. The CDR3 region has the DNA TGTGCCAGCAGCTTAGGGCGGACAGCAACCTACGAGCAGTACTTC. It encodes CASSLGRTATYEQYF.

This sequence joins TRBV9 and TRBJ2-5; 9 bases line up with TRBD2. V was clipped by 4 bases and J by 4 bases; unmatched bases: 8. The CDR3 is 15 residues long. Germline CDR1 and CDR2: SGDLS and YYNGEE. CDR3: CASSSLRGGRETQYF. CDR3 DNA sequence: TGTGCCAGCAGCTCGCTGCGGGGGGGCCGAGAGACCCAGTACTTC.

This sequence joins TRBV27 and TRBJ2-1; D is unresolved. This CDR3 region has 12 residues. Trimming stripped 1 base from V and 6 bases from J, with 4 bases between. Germline V gene data show CDR1 as MNHEY and CDR2 as SMNVEV (reference sequence). The CDR3 nucleotides are TGTGCCAGCAGTTTATTTGGCAATGAGCAGTTCTTC. Residues: CASSLFGNEQFF.

This clone has only a few counts. This rearrangement joins TRBV5-5 to TRBJ2-5; D is possibly TRBD2 (6 bases). The germline CDR1 and CDR2 sequences are SGHKS and YYEKEE (reference sequence). Trimming left V 1 base short and J 5 bases short, with 18 bases between. The CDR3 loop spans 16 amino acids. CDR3 loop: CASSLLSSVSWETQYF. CDR3 bases: TGTGCCAGCAGCTTGTTGTCTAGCGTATCTTGGGAGACCCAGTACTTC.

The J gene is TRBJ2-7, the V gene TRBV11-2, with 11 positions matching TRBD2. The length of the CDR3 is 19 residues. Germline CDR1 reads SGHAT; CDR2 reads FQNNGV. Losses at the gene ends were 5 bases for V and 3 bases for J; bases not matched to a gene: 18. CDR3 sequence reads: CASSPHTNPRLAGHYEQYF. In DNA, the CDR3 is TGTGCCAGCAGCCCCCATACTAACCCCAGACTAGCGGGACACTACGAGCAGTACTTC.

This clone appeared a few times. V and J are TRBV30 and TRBJ1-6, with 8 bases lining up with TRBD1. V was pared by 1 base and J by 5 bases, with 1 base of the junction left unmatched. CDR1 and CDR2 from the germline V gene are GTSNPN and SVGIG (reference sequence). The CDR3 covers 14 residues. The CDR3 protein is CAWSGGQDNSPLHF. DNA of the CDR3: TGTGCCTGGAGTGGGGGACAGGATAATTCACCCCTCCACTTT.

In this sample, this clone turned up a few times. The V call is TRBV10-3, the J call TRBJ2-3, with TRBD2 matching over 10 bases. Germline lookup yields CDR1 ENHRY and CDR2 SYGVKD. V was clipped by 7 bases and J by 2 bases; unmatched bases: 3. The CDR3 spans 14 residues. The CDR3 coding sequence is TGTGCCATCACCGGGACTAGCGACACAGATACGCAGTATTTT. This codes for CAITGTSDTDTQYF.

This chain links TRBV30 with TRBJ1-2, with a weak D call TRBD1 (5 bases). V was clipped by 3 bases and J by 0 bases, with 17 bases between them. CDR1 and CDR2 from the germline V gene are GTSNPN and SVGIG (reference sequence). The CDR3 is 16 amino acids. The CDR3 loop reads CAWRADGAGSNYGYTF. The CDR3 DNA sequence: TGTGCCTGGAGAGCCGACGGGGCAGGGTCTAACTATGGCTACACCTTC.

V is TRBV20-1 and J is TRBJ2-4; D is ambiguous. V lost 1 base and J 15 bases, leaving 13 bases between the germline ends. There are 11 residues in the CDR3. Germline loops: CDR1 DFQATT, CDR2 SNEGSKA (reference sequence). CDR3 DNA: TGCAGTGCTAGAGGTGCACAGAGATTGTACTTC. Its translation: CSARGAQRLYF.